This TCR beta chain is from a study of blood T cell repertoires in COVID-19. Overall study: Samples representing acute and convalescent COVID-19 were sourced from the United States, Italy and Spain.

Enrolled through a virtual design, the participants were between roughly 18 and 90 years of age and came from around 25 US areas. Recovered Cohort 3 donors showed two negative PCRs, clearance, or symptom resolution. Germline V gives CDR1 MDHEN, CDR2 SYDVKM. Trimming took 5 bases from V and 1 from J, leaving 18 bases between them. The CDR3 covers 17 residues. Per the original data handling: Amplification of reference gene primers was used by the study to estimate nucleated cell counts. Using immunoSEQ multiplex PCR, the repertoire was profiled, and TCRdb retains in-frame clones only, with some absent. That table is the source of V, J and clone size, and D and trimming were worked out from the DNA. The sample has approximately 380,000 clones; roughly 91% are singletons. This clone was observed a few times.

The sequencing input was PBMCs or T cells enriched from blood (not recorded which). This chain uses TRBV28 with TRBJ1-5; possible D gene TRBD1, 5 bases. The clonotype originates from a woman aged 18-30 years who had recovered from COVID-19. The CDR3 region is CASSPLDTGRSNQPQHF. The CDR3 coding sequence is TGTGCCAGCAGTCCGCTGGATACAGGCCGGAGCAATCAGCCCCAGCATTTT.